These 17 T cell receptor beta chains share one sample of origin, sequenced in a study of T cells in Graves' hyperthyroidism and ophthalmopathy. Amplification of TCR beta CDR3 regions was performed using RNA transcripts as template. The TCR CDR3 was amplified in a first-round RT-PCR using the HTBI primer set. TCRdb recomputed calls from the multiplex PCR reads with MiXCR, one row per CDR3 protein. The repertoire has 500,000 to 650,000 distinct CDR3 sequences, approximately 14% of them found once; the top ten carry about 15%. The sample consisted of blood. The origin of the receptors is a woman between 35 and 50 years old with Graves' hyperthyroidism.

V is TRBV20-1 and J is TRBJ2-7, with TRBD2 as a possible D gene (6 bases). CDR1 is DFQATT and CDR2 is SNEGSKA in the germline V gene (reference sequence). The CDR3 is made up of 16 amino acids. V dropped 5 bases and J dropped 0 bases, with 20 bases sitting between them. The CDR3 loop is CSAAIPTGGSSYEQYF. In DNA, the CDR3 is TGCAGTGCTGCGATACCAACCGGGGGAAGCTCCTACGAGCAGTACTTC.

The chain combines TRBV19 with TRBJ1-5; 9 bases fit TRBD1. Trimming cost V 8 bases and J 5 bases; bases outside gene matches: 10. Per germline, CDR1 LNHDA and CDR2 SQIVND (reference sequence). This CDR3 comprises 15 residues. The CDR3 sequence is CASGRRDRADQPQHF. Here the CDR3 DNA reads TGTGCCAGTGGAAGAAGGGACAGGGCTGATCAGCCCCAGCATTTT. Combining the CDR3 with reference TRBV19 and TRBJ1-5 gives the whole variable domain DGGITQSPKYLFRKEGQNVTLSCEQNLNHDAMYWYRQDPGQGLRLIYYSQIVNDFQKGDIAEGYSVSREKKESFPLTVTSAQKNPTAFYLCASGRRDRADQPQHFGDGTRLSIL.

This chain connects TRBV18 to TRBJ2-7, with TRBD1 as a possible D gene (6 bases). Germline CDR1 reads KGHSH; CDR2 reads LQKENI. This CDR3 is built from 15 residues. Trimming pared 3 bases from V and 2 bases from J, leaving 14 bases between. CDR3 amino acids: CASSPTQGAAYEQYF. The CDR3 region has the DNA TGTGCCAGCTCACCCACACAGGGTGCGGCCTACGAGCAGTACTTC.

This chain joins TRBV18 and TRBJ2-1, with D uncertain. V lost 4 bases to trimming and J lost 2 bases, with 15 bases between them. The germline V gene encodes CDR1 KGHSH and CDR2 LQKENI. This CDR3 spans 16 amino acids. The CDR3 region is CASSLTTDFPYNEQFF. The CDR3 bases are TGTGCCAGCTCACTCACAACAGACTTCCCCTACAATGAGCAGTTCTTC.

This clonotype was observed a few times. The gene calls are TRBV12-3 or TRBV12-4 and TRBJ2-5; TRBD2 might be the D (5 bases). V was shortened by 0 bases and J by 13 bases, with 9 bases between the two germline ends. This CDR3 contains 11 residues. CDR3 region: CASSLAHGVYF. In DNA form, the CDR3 reads TGTGCCAGCAGTTTAGCGCACGGGGTGTACTTC.

There are a few counts of this clonotype. The chain is built from TRBV7-8 and TRBJ1-3, with D unclear. Trimming stripped 5 bases from V and 3 bases from J, with 11 bases between. Germline V gene sequence: CDR1 SGHVS, CDR2 FQNEAQ. The CDR3 is 14 residues long. CDR3 sequence reads: CASSPLPGGNTIYF. CDR3 coding DNA: TGTGCCAGCAGCCCCCTCCCGGGTGGAAACACCATATATTTT.

Note on this clonotype: Lacking the conserved final phenylalanine or tryptophan, this CDR3 likely reflects a read error. The V call is TRBV3-1, the J call TRBJ1-4, with TRBD1 matching over 10 bases. Germline CDR1 LGHDT, CDR2 YNNKEL (reference sequence). V lost 4 bases to trimming and J lost 5 bases; unmatched junction nucleotides: 4. This CDR3 spans 15 amino acids. The CDR3 loop is CASSRSGQGNEKLFL. In nucleotides, the CDR3 is TGTGCCAGCAGCCGATCGGGACAGGGGAATGAAAAACTGTTTCTT.

The rearrangement joins TRBV15 to TRBJ1-1, with D possibly matching TRBD1 (5 bases). The V and J ends lost 5 bases and 1 base respectively, with 14 bases between them. Germline V CDR1 and CDR2: LNHNV, YYDKDF (reference sequence). The CDR3 has 15 residues. The CDR3 region is CATSGGTGGNTEAFF. Written as DNA, the CDR3 is TGTGCCACCAGCGGAGGGACGGGAGGGAACACTGAAGCTTTCTTT. Looking up the rest from reference TRBV15 and TRBJ1-1 gives the full variable domain: DAMVIQNPRYQVTQFGKPVTLSCSQTLNHNVMYWYQQKSSQAPKLLFHYYDKDFNNEADTPDNFQSRRPNTSFCFLDIRSPGLGDTAMYLCATSGGTGGNTEAFFGQGTRLTVV.

This clonotype was seen a few times. The chain joins TRBV4-1 to TRBJ2-7; 7 bases are shared with TRBD1. Germline CDR1 reads MGHRA; CDR2 reads YSYEKL. This CDR3 spans 18 amino acids. The V and J ends lost 4 bases and 0 bases, in that order; junction bases with no gene match: 15. The CDR3 sequence: CASSLKGQDRPNSYEQYF. For the CDR3, the DNA is TGCGCCAGCAGCCTCAAGGGCCAGGACAGGCCGAACTCCTACGAGCAGTACTTC.

The rearrangement uses TRBV24-1 and TRBJ1-1; TRBD1 might be the D (5 bases). CDR1 is KGHDR and CDR2 is SFDVKD in the germline V gene. Trimming pared 4 bases from V and 6 bases from J, leaving 11 bases between. The CDR3 is made up of 13 amino acids. CDR3 amino acids: CATSEWDSPEAFF. CDR3 nucleotide sequence: TGTGCCACCAGTGAATGGGACTCCCCTGAAGCTTTCTTT.

This clonotype was observed at least ten times. This chain connects TRBV2 to TRBJ2-7; no clear D. The CDR3 is made up of 13 amino acids. Germline V CDR1 and CDR2: SNHLY, FYNNEI. The germline V and J ends were trimmed by 1 base and 3 bases, with 7 bases remaining between them. CDR3 nucleotides: TGTGCCAGCAGTGAAGGCTTGGGCTACGAGCAGTACTTC. Translating gives CASSEGLGYEQYF.

This clonotype was seen ten or more times. The chain uses TRBV12-3 or TRBV12-4 and TRBJ1-6; D may be TRBD1 (5 bases). Deletions cut 5 bases from V and 2 bases from J, with 7 bases between. The CDR3 covers 14 residues. The CDR3 is CASSAGTYNSPLHF. CDR3 DNA sequence: TGTGCCAGCAGTGCAGGGACCTATAATTCACCCCTCCACTTT.

The table lists this clonotype with many counts. This chain connects TRBV6-1 to TRBJ2-7; tentatively, D is TRBD1 or TRBD2 (5 bases each). V lost 0 bases to trimming and J lost 6 bases, with 18 bases between them. CDR3 size: 16 residues. Looked up from germline, CDR1 is MNHNS and CDR2 is SASEGT. CDR3 bases: TGTGCCAGCAGTGAAGCAGCCAGGGAGATTAGGCGCGAGCAGTACTTC. Residues: CASSEAAREIRREQYF.

Ten or more counts support this clonotype. The chain couples TRBV7-9 to TRBJ1-1; D unresolved. The germline V gene encodes CDR1 SEHNR and CDR2 FQNEAQ (reference sequence). Trimming shortened V by 3 bases and J by 0 bases, and 11 bases separated the two germline ends. This CDR3 contains 15 residues. The CDR3 nucleotides read TGTGCCAGCAGCTTTACGGCCAAGTTGAACACTGAAGCTTTCTTT. Its translation is CASSFTAKLNTEAFF.

Ten or more counts support this clonotype. The CDR3 DNA is TGTGCCAGCAGTGAGGGACAGCTGGAAAAACTGTTTTTT. Protein: CASSEGQLEKLFF. The chain has TRBV28 and TRBJ1-4; 7 bases align to TRBD1. The trim removed 5 bases at V and 8 bases at J, leaving 5 bases unmatched. Germline CDR1 is MDHEN and CDR2 is SYDVKM. This CDR3 spans 13 amino acids.

The sample holds many counts of this clonotype. V and J are TRBV3-1 and TRBJ1-2; the match to TRBD1 covers 7 bases. Germline CDR1 is LGHDT and CDR2 is YNNKEL (reference sequence). V shed 4 bases and J 4 bases; nucleotides not matched to a gene: 6. The CDR3 extends over 14 amino acids. CDR3 bases: TGTGCCAGCAGCCGAGGGACAGCATCCTATGGCTACACCTTC. Translation gives CASSRGTASYGYTF.

The sample holds many counts of this clonotype. CDR3 protein: CASSLWGQDTQYF. CDR3 bases: TGTGCCAGCAGCTTGTGGGGACAGGATACGCAGTATTTT. V is TRBV5-6 and J is TRBJ2-3; 7 bases match TRBD1. This CDR3 is built from 13 residues. Germline V CDR1 and CDR2: SGHDT, YYEEEE. J lost 6 bases, V lost 1 base, and 2 bases had no gene match.